One T cell receptor beta chain is described in this entry. Its specificity is unknown. The iRepertoire nested amplicon-rescue multiplex PCR amplified TCR alpha and beta CDR3s from RNA. TCRdb processed the multiplex PCR reads anew with MiXCR; each CDR3 protein has one entry. Here the sample spans approximately 100,000 distinct CDR3 sequences, less than 30% being singletons. The data were obtained in a study of glioma-infiltrating T cells. Study-level results: Tissue-blood divergence was below expectation in non-neoplastic patients, above in gliomas. Very few CDR3 sequences were shared between tissue and blood.

The CDR3 spans 14 residues. V dropped 2 bases and J dropped 1 base, with 8 bases sitting between them. Germline V gene lookup returns CDR1 SEHNR and CDR2 FQNEAQ (reference sequence). V and J are TRBV7-9 and TRBJ1-1; a weak D match, TRBD1 (5 bases). The receptor was derived from a human donor with low-grade glioma or glioblastoma, undergoing nonglioma brain surgery, or in good health (not recorded which). Sequencing was performed on glioma tissue, nonneoplastic brain tissue, or PBMCs (not recorded which). The CDR3 loop reads CASSLSGTNTEAFF. In DNA form, the CDR3 reads TGTGCCAGCAGCTTATCAGGGACGAACACTGAAGCTTTCTTT.